The 6 T cell receptor beta chains below all came from one sample that was sequenced in a study of regulatory T cells in long-lasting Graves disease. Assembly of TCR beta libraries relied on iRepertoire HTBI primers together with Arm-PCR of CDR3 regions. TCRdb used MiXCR to reprocess the multiplex PCR reads, holding one entry per CDR3 protein. Of 360,000 or so distinct CDR3 sequences listed, 16% are singletons. Described time point: newly diagnosed GD, antithyroid drugs for less than 3 months. PBMC-derived RNA was used for the TCR library. This same sample was also part of a study on T cells in Graves' hyperthyroidism and ophthalmopathy.

The sample was peripheral blood mononuclear cells (PBMCs), taken at new diagnosis, from a patient treated with antithyroid drugs. Source of these receptors: a man aged 35-49 years with Graves disease.

This clonotype was recorded at least ten times. The chain couples TRBV20-1 to TRBJ1-5; a possible D gene is TRBD1 (5 bases). CDR3 length: 14 residues. With 3 bases removed from V and 0 bases from J, the gap between germline ends came to 9 bases. The germline V gene encodes CDR1 DFQATT and CDR2 SNEGSKA (reference sequence). CDR3 protein: CSARGPGSNQPQHF. Written as DNA, the CDR3 is TGCAGTGCTAGGGGACCCGGTAGCAATCAGCCCCAGCATTTT.

This clonotype was observed at least ten times. The chain uses TRBV3-1 and TRBJ1-1; TRBD1 matches at 10 bases. The germline V gene has CDR1 LGHDT and CDR2 YNNKEL (reference sequence). The CDR3 length is 17 residues. Trimming took 4 bases from V and 0 from J; bases not matched to a gene: 8. Written as DNA, the CDR3 is TGTGCCAGCAGCCTCGGCGACAGGGGGCTTATGAACACTGAAGCTTTCTTT. It specifies CASSLGDRGLMNTEAFF.

This clonotype was seen repeatedly, ten times or more. The chain recombines TRBV27 with TRBJ1-4; D is unresolved. This CDR3 region has 13 residues. The V end was cut by 2 bases, the J end by 7 bases, with 8 bases between. The V gene's germline CDR1 is MNHEY and CDR2 SMNVEV (reference sequence). CDR3 sequence: CASSLRGLEKLFF. DNA of the CDR3: TGTGCCAGCAGTTTAAGAGGGCTTGAAAAACTGTTTTTT.

This clonotype was counted ten times or more. The chain has TRBV6-1 and TRBJ2-3; D might be TRBD2 (5 bases). Looked up from germline, CDR1 is MNHNS and CDR2 is SASEGT. Trimming removed 3 bases from V and 2 bases from J, with 9 bases in between. The CDR3 loop spans 14 amino acids. CDR3: CASSDRLYTDTQYF. CDR3 bases: TGTGCCAGCAGTGACAGACTATACACAGATACGCAGTATTTT.

This clonotype occurred many times. The chain couples TRBV12-3 or TRBV12-4 to TRBJ2-7; 9 bases map to TRBD1. CDR3 length: 15 amino acids. With 2 bases clipped from V and 2 bases from J, the junction kept 4 bases outside the gene matches. CDR3 loop: CASSLSGQGAYEQYF. CDR3 DNA: TGTGCCAGCAGTTTATCGGGACAGGGAGCCTACGAGCAGTACTTC.

This clonotype was seen a few times. The V gene is TRBV6-2 or TRBV6-3, the J gene TRBJ1-5, with 12 bases aligning to TRBD1. CDR1 and CDR2 (germline): MNHEY, SVGEGT. The CDR3 has 18 residues. J was trimmed by 3 bases and V by 0 bases; bases with no gene match: 6. In DNA form, the CDR3 reads TGTGCCAGCAGTTACTCGGGGACAGGGGGCCCCAACAATCAGCCCCAGCATTTT. Protein: CASSYSGTGGPNNQPQHF.